A single T cell receptor beta chain is shown here with its context. Ages ranged from about 18 to 100 years, with residence in around 24 US areas. Cohort 3 recovery required two negative PCRs, clearance, or symptom resolution. This entry comes from a study of blood T cell repertoires in COVID-19. The CDR3 runs to 13 residues. Germline V gene data show CDR1 as MDHEN and CDR2 as SYDVKM. Trimming stripped 1 base from V and 9 bases from J, with 12 bases between. Some clones are missing from TCRdb's copy, which holds only in-frame ones; the method was immunoSEQ multiplex PCR. The sample has 300,000 to 350,000 clones, 80% to 90% seen once.

This sequence originates from a man aged 30 to 45 who had recovered from COVID-19. The V and J genes are TRBV28 and TRBJ1-1; D might be TRBD1 (5 bases). The sequencing sample was made of PBMCs or T cells enriched from blood (not recorded which). The CDR3 DNA reads TGTGCCAGCAGTTTATCAGGGCTTGGTCAAGCTTTCTTT. Its protein is CASSLSGLGQAFF.